The clone carrying this TCR beta chain has ten or more counts. The germline gives CDR1 MNHEY, CDR2 SVGEGT. The CDR3 is 14 amino acids. Trimming pared 1 base from V and 2 bases from J, leaving 6 bases between. This specimen comes from a study of identical twins. TCRdb ran MiXCR on the 5' RACE reads and lists one entry per CDR3 protein. The profile shows 120,000 to 150,000 distinct CDR3 sequences, under 4.5% of them singletons. Sequencing used memory T cells sorted from blood. V and J are TRBV6-2 or TRBV6-3 and TRBJ1-5; D uncertain. This receptor was identified in a man younger than 35 in good health. CDR3 amino acids: CASSYWAGNQPQHF. The CDR3 nucleotides read TGTGCCAGCAGTTACTGGGCGGGCAATCAGCCCCAGCATTTT.